This is a list of T cell receptor beta chains from one sample in a study of shared clonotypes between healthy human individuals. Generated by immunoSEQ multiplex PCR, the TCRdb table keeps only in-frame clones and is missing some. The table lists 2,500,000 or so clones, roughly 93% of them singletons. The sample consisted of naive CD4+ T cells from PBMCs. All receptors come from a man between 18 and 35 years old in good health. Some clones in this sample may be carry-over from other donors' samples. Each CDR3 is given with its conserved first and last residue. D genes are given only for firm matches. Expanded clones are given a class, and other clones once, few, many or no size at all.

d_call	v_call	j_call	clone_size	cdr3_aa	cdr3_nt
.	TRBV30	TRBJ2-3	.	CAWSSVASFTDTQYF	TGTGCCTGGAGTTCCGTAGCGTCTTTCACAGATACGCAGTATTTT
TRBD1	TRBV19	TRBJ2-2	.	CASSRGWQGDTGELFF	TGTGCCAGTAGTCGGGGCTGGCAGGGGGACACCGGGGAGCTGTTTTTT
TRBD1	TRBV19	TRBJ1-5	.	CASSPRTGKKFPIYSNQPQHF	TGTGCCAGTAGTCCCCGGACAGGGAAAAAATTTCCAATTTATAGCAATCAGCCCCAGCATTTT
.	TRBV5-6	TRBJ2-2	.	CASSLMGGELFF	TGTGCCAGCAGCTTGATGGGCGGGGAGCTGTTTTTT
TRBD1	TRBV15	TRBJ1-1	.	CATSLLQTRGMNTEAFF	TGTGCCACCAGCTTGCTACAAACCAGGGGGATGAACACTGAAGCTTTCTTT
TRBD1	TRBV9	TRBJ2-3	once	CASLNHYRGPLSTDTQYF	TGTGCCAGCCTCAATCACTACAGGGGCCCCCTTAGCACAGATACGCAGTATTTT
.	TRBV15	TRBJ1-3	.	CATSRAGISSGNTIYF	TGTGCCACCAGCAGAGCAGGGATCAGCTCTGGAAACACCATATATTTT
.	TRBV7-7	TRBJ2-7	.	CASSSSEGYEQYF	TGTGCCAGCAGCTCCTCCGAGGGCTACGAGCAGTACTTC
TRBD1	TRBV6-1	TRBJ2-5	.	CASSDRGPETQYF	TGTGCCAGCAGCGACAGGGGGCCAGAGACCCAGTACTTC
TRBD2	TRBV5-4	TRBJ2-2	.	CASSSGGAGGTGELFF	TGTGCCAGCAGCTCGGGAGGGGCGGGCGGCACCGGGGAGCTGTTTTTT
.	TRBV6-4	TRBJ2-3	.	CASSEASWDTQYF	TGTGCCAGCAGTGAAGCTAGCTGGGATACGCAGTATTTT
.	TRBV27	TRBJ1-1	.	CASSLSRLNTEAFF	TGTGCCAGCAGTTTATCCAGACTGAACACTGAAGCTTTCTTT
TRBD2	TRBV10-3	TRBJ2-1	.	CAISETSGAYNEQFF	TGTGCCATCAGTGAGACTAGCGGAGCCTACAATGAGCAGTTCTTC
TRBD2	TRBV28	TRBJ2-3	.	CASSLAGGGGTDTQYF	TGTGCCAGCAGTCTAGCGGGAGGGGGGGGTACAGATACGCAGTATTTT
.	TRBV6-1	TRBJ1-3	.	CASSAPGFGNTIYF	TGTGCCAGCAGTGCTCCAGGTTTCGGAAACACCATATATTTT
.	TRBV5-1	TRBJ1-4	once	CASCVFGGEKLFF	TGCGCCAGCTGCGTGTTCGGAGGGGAAAAACTGTTTTTT
.	TRBV5-4	TRBJ1-2	once	CASSQKFSNLGYTF	TGTGCCAGCAGCCAGAAGTTCTCTAACCTGGGCTACACCTTC
TRBD2	TRBV28	TRBJ2-1	.	CASMSRGRYNEQFF	TGTGCCAGCATGTCCCGCGGGAGGTACAATGAGCAGTTCTTC
.	TRBV28	TRBJ2-7	.	CASRLGRQRTYEQYF	TGTGCCAGCAGACTAGGCCGGCAGCGAACCTACGAGCAGTACTTC
TRBD2	TRBV7-9	TRBJ2-1	.	CASETSGTSGRSEQFF	TGTGCCAGCGAAACCTCCGGGACTAGCGGGAGGAGTGAGCAGTTCTTC
TRBD1	TRBV29-1	TRBJ1-1	.	CSVRQGRDTEAFF	TGCAGCGTCCGACAGGGTCGAGACACTGAAGCTTTCTTT
.	TRBV27	TRBJ2-3	once	CASSWVVMDTQYF	TGTGCCAGCAGTTGGGTTGTTATGGATACGCAGTATTTT
.	TRBV7-9	TRBJ1-4	.	CASSLGRNNEKLFF	TGTGCCAGCAGCTTAGGACGGAATAATGAAAAACTGTTTTTT
.	TRBV7-2	TRBJ2-1	.	CASSLANRREYNEQFF	TGTGCCAGCAGCTTAGCGAACCGGCGTGAATACAATGAGCAGTTCTTC
.	TRBV27	TRBJ2-4	once	CASREENIQYF	TGTGCCAGCAGGGAGGAAAACATTCAGTACTTC
.	TRBV11-2	TRBJ1-5	.	CASSLVGRVRGSQPQHF	TGTGCCAGCAGCTTAGTTGGGCGGGTCAGGGGTAGTCAGCCCCAGCATTTT
.	TRBV19	TRBJ1-5	.	CASSTRGGVGQPQHF	TGTGCCAGTAGTACTCGTGGGGGAGTGGGACAGCCCCAGCATTTT
TRBD1	TRBV28	TRBJ2-5	once	CASSKTGAQETQYF	TGTGCCAGCAGCAAGACAGGGGCCCAGGAGACCCAGTACTTC
TRBD2	TRBV9	TRBJ2-5	.	CASSASGSGETQYF	TGTGCCAGCAGCGCTAGCGGGAGCGGTGAGACCCAGTACTTC
TRBD1	TRBV9	TRBJ1-1	.	CASSVAQGAPNTEAFF	TGTGCCAGCAGCGTAGCACAGGGGGCCCCAAACACTGAAGCTTTCTTT
.	TRBV5-1	TRBJ2-5	.	CASSLYGGAETQYF	TGCGCCAGCAGTTTGTATGGCGGGGCGGAGACCCAGTACTTC
TRBD2	TRBV2	TRBJ2-7	.	CAQAGVGYEQYF	TGTGCCCAAGCGGGAGTGGGGTACGAGCAGTACTTC
.	TRBV5-6	TRBJ2-3	.	CASSFTWKLGDWGSTQYF	TGTGCCAGCAGCTTTACTTGGAAACTAGGGGATTGGGGGTCCACGCAGTATTTT
.	TRBV11-2	TRBJ2-3	.	CASSPPWGSSTDTQYF	TGTGCCAGCAGCCCACCCTGGGGCTCTAGCACAGATACGCAGTATTTT
.	TRBV19	TRBJ2-7	.	CASSMRGRDYEQYF	TGTGCCAGTAGTATGCGCGGAAGAGACTACGAGCAGTACTTC
.	TRBV27	TRBJ1-5	.	CASSRWFNQPQHF	TGTGCCAGCAGCCGGTGGTTCAATCAGCCCCAGCATTTT
TRBD1	TRBV6-6	TRBJ1-2	.	CASATGQGLFYGYTF	TGTGCCAGCGCGACGGGACAGGGGCTTTTCTATGGCTACACCTTC
.	TRBV10-1	TRBJ1-4	.	CATQRGENEKLFF	TGCGCCACCCAGCGAGGAGAGAATGAAAAACTGTTTTTT
.	TRBV19	TRBJ2-7	.	CASSPGRLDGQYF	TGTGCCAGTAGTCCCGGACGGCTGGATGGGCAGTACTTC
.	TRBV7-9	TRBJ2-3	.	CASSLGAADTQYF	TGTGCCAGCAGCTTAGGGGCGGCCGATACGCAGTATTTT
.	TRBV15	TRBJ1-1	once	CATKPPGVTNTEAFF	TGTGCCACCAAGCCCCCGGGGGTGACGAACACTGAAGCTTTCTTT